This T cell receptor beta chain came from a study of vaccination and CD4 T cells after COVID-19. Overall study: Eight to ten convalescent patients had mild and one had severe PCR-confirmed SARS-CoV-2 disease. Every participant had a vaccine, which was either BNT162b2 or mRNA-1273, given in two doses. Diagnosis preceded the drawing of post-COVID samples by a median about 98 days (range 35 to 161). Control cultures were supplied with a CEFX pool, an HIV-1 Nef pool, or no peptide at all.

Treatment reported: roughly 11-day PBMC culture with coronavirus spike peptide pools or control peptides (ViraFEST assay). A word on this clonotype: Antigen specificity is unknown.

With the Oncomine TCR Beta short-read assay, DNA from cultured CD4+ T cells was sequenced. Using its own MiXCR run on the PCR reads, TCRdb lists one record per CDR3 protein. The data contain 20,000 to 25,000 distinct CDR3 sequences, around a third of them singletons. This CDR3 spans 11 amino acids. V was clipped by 5 bases and J by 6 bases, with 7 bases between them. Germline CDR1 is LNHDA and CDR2 is SQIVND (reference sequence). The specimen sequenced was cultured CD4+ T cells from blood. The receptor was isolated from a human donor with COVID-19. V and J are TRBV19 and TRBJ1-1; the D is unclear. The CDR3 region has the DNA TGTGCCAGTAGTTTATACGCTGAAGCTTTCTTT. Its protein is CASSLYAEAFF.